Following are 30 T cell receptor beta chains from one sample sequenced in a study of cytomegalovirus exposure and HLA in healthy donors. PCR primers comprised 60 Vbeta and 13 Jbeta primers. The data were produced by immunoSEQ multiplex PCR, yet TCRdb's version contains in-frame clones alone and is incomplete. This sample contains roughly 62,000 clones. The sequenced sample consisted of PBMCs. Receptors originate from a woman younger than 30 in good health and CMV-seronegative.

The CDR3 region is CAIRAVLSGVQFF. The CDR3 DNA reads as TGTGCCATCCGGGCTGTTCTTAGCGGGGTCCAGTTCTTC. V gene TRBV10-3 combines with J gene TRBJ2-1, with 8 bases matching TRBD2. The ends lost 8 bases at V and 13 bases at J; junction bases unmatched: 13. Per germline, CDR1 ENHRY and CDR2 SYGVKD. This CDR3 has 13 amino acids.

The CDR3 reads CASSEAPGTGELFF. CDR3 nucleotide sequence: TGTGCCAGCAGTGAAGCCCCAGGAACCGGGGAGCTGTTTTTT. J is TRBJ2-2 and V is TRBV2; D is unresolved. In germline, CDR1 is SNHLY, CDR2 FYNNEI. V was shortened by 0 bases and J by 5 bases, with 7 bases between the two germline ends. CDR3 length: 14 amino acids.

The chain has TRBV5-6 and TRBJ2-5; D is unresolved. There are 14 residues in the CDR3. Germline V CDR1 and CDR2: SGHDT, YYEEEE. V was shortened by 0 bases and J by 5 bases, with 11 bases between the two germline ends. CDR3 residues: CASSLDGLSETQYF. The CDR3 DNA follows: TGTGCCAGCAGCTTGGATGGTCTCAGTGAGACCCAGTACTTC. The full variable domain, completed using reference TRBV5-6 and TRBJ2-5, is DAGVTQSPTHLIKTRGQQVTLRCSPKSGHDTVSWYQQALGQGPQFIFQYYEEEERQRGNFPDRFSGHQFPNYSSELNVNALLLGDSALYLCASSLDGLSETQYFGPGTRLLVL.

This chain uses TRBV25-1 with TRBJ1-4, with a weak D call TRBD1 (6 bases). The germline V gene has CDR1 MGHDK and CDR2 SYGVNS. V gave up 5 bases and J gave up 7 bases, with 17 bases separating them. This CDR3 is 15 amino acids long. CDR3 protein: CASSRGGQGGEKLFF. Here the CDR3 DNA reads TGTGCCAGCAGTAGGGGGGGTCAGGGAGGTGAAAAACTGTTTTTT.

This sequence joins TRBV5-6 and TRBJ1-1; 8 bases line up with TRBD1. Germline V gene sequence: CDR1 SGHDT, CDR2 YYEEEE. CDR3 length: 13 residues. The V gene end was trimmed by 6 bases and the J gene end by 5 bases; junction bases not matched to a gene: 6. In nucleotides, the CDR3 is TGTGCCAGCAACGGACAGGGAGGGACTGAAGCTTTCTTT. It yields the protein CASNGQGGTEAFF. Supplemented by reference TRBV5-6 and TRBJ1-1, the full variable domain reads DAGVTQSPTHLIKTRGQQVTLRCSPKSGHDTVSWYQQALGQGPQFIFQYYEEEERQRGNFPDRFSGHQFPNYSSELNVNALLLGDSALYLCASNGQGGTEAFFGQGTRLTVV.

The V gene is TRBV13, the J gene TRBJ2-7, with 11 bases lining up with TRBD2. The germline gives CDR1 PRHDT, CDR2 FYEKMQ (reference sequence). After removal of 0 bases from V and 7 bases from J, the junction contained 5 bases not matched to a gene. This CDR3 is built from 15 residues. CDR3 protein: CASSLGLAGGEEQYF. CDR3 DNA sequence: TGTGCCAGCAGCTTAGGCCTAGCGGGGGGTGAAGAGCAGTACTTC. Full variable domain (missing parts from reference TRBV13 and TRBJ2-7): AAGVIQSPRHLIKEKRETATLKCYPIPRHDTVYWYQQGPGQDPQFLISFYEKMQSDKGSIPDRFSAQQFSDYHSELNMSSLELGDSALYFCASSLGLAGGEEQYFGPGTRLTVT.

This rearrangement joins TRBV19 to TRBJ2-1; D perhaps matches TRBD1 (5 bases). The CDR3 has 13 amino acids. Trimming took off 4 bases at V and 4 bases at J, with 8 bases between the two ends. CDR1 LNHDA and CDR2 SQIVND come from the germline V gene (reference sequence). For the CDR3, the DNA is TGTGCCAGTAGTAAACAGGATTACAATGAGCAGTTCTTC. It specifies CASSKQDYNEQFF.

In the case of this clone: The junction departs from germline at one end; a sequencing error may be responsible. This sequence joins TRBV19 and TRBJ1-5; 7 bases line up with TRBD1. Germline loops: CDR1 LNHDA, CDR2 SQIVND (reference sequence). CDR3 length: 15 residues. CDR3 sequence reads: CASSVDRVGNQPQHF. The CDR3 nucleotides are TGTGCCAGTAGTGTAGACAGGGTAGGCAATCAGCCCCAGCATTTT.

This chain uses TRBV7-8 with TRBJ2-3, with 12 nucleotides matching TRBD1. Germline-derived CDR1 and CDR2 are SGHVS and FQNEAQ. The CDR3 sequence is 17 residues long. The trim removed 4 bases at V and 2 bases at J, leaving 7 bases unmatched. For the CDR3, the DNA is TGTGCCAGCAGCTCAAGGGACAGGGGGCACCTCACAGATACGCAGTATTTT. Its protein product is CASSSRDRGHLTDTQYF. Looking up the rest from reference TRBV7-8 and TRBJ2-3 gives the full variable domain: GAGVSQSPRYKVAKRGQDVALRCDPISGHVSLFWYQQALGQGPEFLTYFQNEAQLDKSGLPSDRFFAERPEGSVSTLKIQRTQQEDSAVYLCASSSRDRGHLTDTQYFGPGTRLTVL.

The V call is TRBV15, the J call TRBJ2-1, with 7 bases fitting TRBD2. There are 13 residues in the CDR3. The V gene end was trimmed by 0 bases and the J gene end by 10 bases; junction bases not matched to a gene: 3. Germline lookup yields CDR1 LNHNV and CDR2 YYDKDF (reference sequence). CDR3 DNA sequence: TGTGCCACCAGCAGAGAGCGGGGAGGGGAGCAGTTCTTC. It codes for CATSRERGGEQFF.

The rearrangement joins TRBV15 to TRBJ2-7; D gene unclear. Trimming shortened V by 0 bases and J by 4 bases, and 10 bases separated the two germline ends. The V gene's germline CDR1 is LNHNV and CDR2 YYDKDF (reference sequence). This CDR3 is built from 14 residues. CDR3 region: CATSRDLKWYEQYF. The CDR3 bases are TGTGCCACCAGCAGAGATCTAAAGTGGTACGAGCAGTACTTC.

The rearrangement joins TRBV6-1 to TRBJ2-7, with 9 bases identical to TRBD2. The trim removed 5 bases at V and 5 bases at J, leaving 10 bases unmatched. This CDR3 contains 15 residues. Germline CDR1 and CDR2: MNHNS and SASEGT. The CDR3, as DNA: TGTGCCAGCAGTAGACTTGCGGGAGGGCCCCACGAGCAGTACTTC. Its translation is CASSRLAGGPHEQYF.

The chain employs TRBV6-1 and TRBJ1-2; 8 nucleotides align to TRBD1. Germline lookup yields CDR1 MNHNS and CDR2 SASEGT. The CDR3 runs 14 residues. The J segment lost 2 bases and the V segment lost 7 bases, leaving 6 bases of the junction unmatched. The chain's CDR3 is CASTTTGENYGYTF. As DNA, the CDR3 is TGTGCCAGCACTACGACAGGGGAGAACTATGGCTACACCTTC.

The CDR3 nucleotides read TGTGCCAGCAATCCGGGACAGGTCCCTCAGGGCTACACCTTC. Protein product: CASNPGQVPQGYTF. The chain has TRBV2 and TRBJ1-2; 8 nucleotides agree with TRBD1. The germline V gene encodes CDR1 SNHLY and CDR2 FYNNEI. V dropped 7 bases and J dropped 8; count of bases not matched to a gene: 12. The CDR3 has 14 residues.

The chain's CDR3 is CASSLEGEQSTEAFF. CDR3 bases: TGTGCCAGCAGCTTGGAGGGGGAACAGAGCACTGAAGCTTTCTTT. This chain joins TRBV5-5 and TRBJ1-1; D is possibly TRBD1 (6 bases). The CDR3 covers 15 residues. CDR1 is SGHKS and CDR2 is YYEKEE in the germline V gene (reference sequence). Trimming pared 0 bases from V and 4 bases from J, leaving 13 bases between.

J is TRBJ2-7 and V is TRBV7-2; weak D call: TRBD2 (6 bases). Trimming left V 3 bases short and J 9 bases short, with 21 bases between. The CDR3 is 15 amino acids. Germline values: CDR1 SGHTA, CDR2 FQGNSA. The CDR3 loop reads CASSFLGGEPTTQYF. CDR3 nucleotide sequence: TGTGCCAGCAGCTTCTTGGGCGGGGAACCTACGACGCAGTACTTC. Drawing the rest from reference TRBV7-2 and TRBJ2-7, the complete variable domain is GAGVSQSPSNKVTEKGKDVELRCDPISGHTALYWYRQSLGQGLEFLIYFQGNSAPDKSGLPSDRFSAERTGGSVSTLTIQRTQQEDSAVYLCASSFLGGEPTTQYFGPGTRLTVT.

V is TRBV6-5 and J is TRBJ1-2; D may be TRBD1 (6 bases). Germline loops: CDR1 MNHEY, CDR2 SVGAGI. V was clipped by 0 bases and J by 4 bases, with 12 bases between them. The CDR3 contains 15 residues. The CDR3 DNA sequence: TGTGCCAGCAGTTACTCAGCGGACAGCCCCTATGGCTACACCTTC. Its translation: CASSYSADSPYGYTF.

The CDR3 region has the DNA TGCGCCAGCAGCTTCCAGGGGGCGGATGAAAAACTGTTTTTT. Its translation is CASSFQGADEKLFF. V and J are TRBV5-1 and TRBJ1-4, with 8 bases identical to TRBD1. The CDR3 consists of 14 residues. Germline lookup yields CDR1 SGHRS and CDR2 YFSETQ. J was trimmed by 6 bases and V by 2 bases; bases with no gene match: 3. The full variable domain, its missing parts supplied by reference TRBV5-1 and TRBJ1-4, is KAGVTQTPRYLIKTRGQQVTLSCSPISGHRSVSWYQQTPGQGLQFLFEYFSETQRNKGNFPGRFSGRQFSNSRSEMNVSTLELGDSALYLCASSFQGADEKLFFGSGTQLSVL.

The chain has TRBV5-1 and TRBJ2-1; TRBD2 matches at 9 bases. This CDR3 spans 17 amino acids. With V trimmed by 4 bases and J by 8 bases, 16 bases remained unmatched. CDR1 is SGHRS and CDR2 is YFSETQ in the germline V gene. The CDR3 DNA is TGCGCCAGCAGCCTAAACCCTCGGGGACTAGCAATGGATGAGCAGTTCTTC. It encodes CASSLNPRGLAMDEQFF.

The chain combines TRBV5-1 with TRBJ2-1; 9 positions agree with TRBD1. From germline, CDR1 is SGHRS and CDR2 YFSETQ. The CDR3 loop spans 16 amino acids. V trimming: 1 base; J trimming: 5 bases; junction bases outside the gene matches: 7. The CDR3 reads CASSLRTGAINNEQFF. CDR3 coding DNA: TGCGCCAGCAGCTTGAGGACAGGGGCCATAAACAATGAGCAGTTCTTC.

The chain recombines TRBV11-2 with TRBJ2-7; 10 nucleotides match TRBD2. The CDR3 spans 16 residues. Losses at the gene ends were 1 base for V and 4 bases for J; bases not matched to a gene: 7. The germline CDR1 and CDR2 sequences are SGHAT and FQNNGV. The CDR3 loop reads CASSLGQPAGGYEQYF. The CDR3 coding sequence is TGTGCCAGCAGCTTAGGGCAGCCAGCGGGGGGGTACGAGCAGTACTTC.

V gene TRBV5-1 combines with J gene TRBJ2-1; a weak D match, TRBD1 (5 bases). Trimming stripped 0 bases from V and 4 bases from J, with 8 bases between. CDR3 length: 14 amino acids. CDR1 and CDR2 from the germline V gene are SGHRS and YFSETQ. CDR3 nucleotide sequence: TGCGCCAGCAGCTTGGAGACAGCGTACAATGAGCAGTTCTTC. Translated, it gives CASSLETAYNEQFF.

DNA for the CDR3: TGTGCCAGCTCACCACTCGGAACTAGCGCTGAAGAGACCCAGTACTTC. Its protein is CASSPLGTSAEETQYF. The chain combines TRBV18 with TRBJ2-5; 7 nucleotides line up with TRBD2. V gave up 1 base and J gave up 3 bases; unmatched junction bases: 8. The CDR3 consists of 16 residues. Germline-derived CDR1 and CDR2 are KGHSH and LQKENI.

The chain combines TRBV18 with TRBJ2-1, with a possible D match to TRBD1 (6 bases). The ends were cut back, 0 bases at V and 2 bases at J, with 11 bases in the middle. CDR1 is KGHSH and CDR2 is LQKENI in the germline V gene. There are 16 residues in the CDR3. The DNA of the CDR3 is TGTGCCAGCTCACCACCTCAGGGGATCGCCTACAATGAGCAGTTCTTC. Its translation is CASSPPQGIAYNEQFF.

CDR3 sequence reads: CASSLLTAYEQYF. CDR3 coding DNA: TGTGCCAGCAGTTTATTGACAGCCTACGAGCAGTACTTC. This chain links TRBV28 with TRBJ2-7; TRBD1 is a possible D gene (5 bases). Germline values: CDR1 MDHEN, CDR2 SYDVKM. V lost 1 base and J 2 bases, leaving 6 bases between the germline ends. This CDR3 contains 13 residues.

The V call is TRBV7-9, the J call TRBJ1-2; D unresolved. From germline, CDR1 is SEHNR and CDR2 FQNEAQ (reference sequence). Trimming stripped 5 bases from V and 2 bases from J, with 9 bases between. The CDR3 loop spans 13 amino acids. This chain's CDR3 is CASSLGRNYGYTF. CDR3 DNA sequence: TGTGCCAGCAGCCTTGGGAGGAACTATGGCTACACCTTC.

V usage is TRBV29-1 and J usage is TRBJ2-5, with 10 bases identical to TRBD1. CDR1 SQVTM and CDR2 ANQGSEA come from the germline V gene. This CDR3 contains 15 residues. With 5 bases clipped from V and 5 bases from J, the junction kept 11 bases outside the gene matches. The CDR3 sequence: CSVHGGTGVGETQYF. CDR3 sequence (DNA): TGCAGCGTTCACGGGGGGACAGGGGTCGGGGAGACCCAGTACTTC.

This sequence joins TRBV4-1 and TRBJ2-2; 10 bases are shared with TRBD1. Germline-derived CDR1 and CDR2 are MGHRA and YSYEKL. V shed 3 bases and J 6 bases; nucleotides not matched to a gene: 10. The CDR3 is 17 residues long. Written as DNA, the CDR3 is TGCGCCAGCAGCCATCCCTGGGACAGGGGCTTTGCCGGGGAGCTGTTTTTT. Translating it yields CASSHPWDRGFAGELFF.

The chain is built from TRBV7-2 and TRBJ2-3; D is unclear. Trimming pared 5 bases from V and 2 bases from J, leaving 14 bases between. This CDR3 has 15 amino acids. CDR1 is SGHTA, CDR2 FQGNSA, per germline. The CDR3 sequence is CASSPRVDNTDTQYF. The CDR3 nucleotides read TGTGCCAGCAGCCCTCGAGTTGACAACACAGATACGCAGTATTTT.

The V and J genes are TRBV5-1 and TRBJ1-5; D unresolved. Trimming cost V 4 bases and J 0 bases, with 11 bases left between them. This CDR3 comprises 15 residues. Germline-derived CDR1 and CDR2 are SGHRS and YFSETQ. CDR3 DNA: TGCGCCAGCAGCATAGAGGAGGATAGCAATCAGCCCCAGCATTTT. It yields the protein CASSIEEDSNQPQHF.